This T cell receptor (beta chain) stems from a study of OX40 agonist ivuxolimab in advanced cancers. Turning to the study itself: Participants could have had prior anti-PD-1, anti-PD-L1 or anti-CTLA-4 therapy, and 40% had some.

The assay was immunoSEQ multiplex PCR, and TCRdb's table has in-frame clones only and misses some. There are 55,000 to 65,000 clones in the sample; approximately 92% occur only once, and approximately 20% lies in the top ten. Details on this clone: The antigen remains unidentified.

Study outcomes and limitations: Which antigen the expanded peripheral T cells recognized is unknown.

Per germline, CDR1 SGHTA and CDR2 FQGNSA. CDR3 length: 16 residues. V was clipped by 0 bases and J by 6 bases; unmatched bases: 7. The source of this sequence is an adult with an advanced solid tumor such as melanoma, head and neck, liver or kidney cancer. The sequences come from CD4+ or CD8+ T cells sorted from blood, collected in a trial of the OX40 agonist ivuxolimab. The V and J genes are TRBV7-2 and TRBJ2-3, with 9 bases matching TRBD2. The CDR3 DNA sequence: TGTGCCAGCAGCTTAGCTTGGCGGGGGGGGTCCGATACGCAGTATTTT. Translation gives CASSLAWRGGSDTQYF.